This passage covers 2 T cell receptor beta chains from one sample sequenced in a study of blood T cell repertoires in COVID-19. Assay used: immunoSEQ multiplex PCR; TCRdb lists only in-frame clones, some missing. Of about 110,000 clones in the sample, roughly four fifths were seen once. The specimen sequenced was peripheral blood. The receptors were sampled from a woman in her sixties with acute or convalescent COVID-19.

The chain links TRBV6-5 to TRBJ1-1, with a weak D call TRBD1 (5 bases). Germline values: CDR1 MNHEY, CDR2 SVGAGI. V dropped 6 bases and J dropped 6 bases, with 17 bases sitting between them. The length of the CDR3 is 14 residues. CDR3 amino acids: CASSGAGDGPEAFF. DNA of the CDR3: TGTGCCAGCAGCGGGGCGGGGGACGGGCCTGAAGCTTTCTTT.

The rearrangement links TRBV7-8 to TRBJ1-4, with TRBD1 identical over 9 bases. Germline V gives CDR1 SGHVS, CDR2 FQNEAQ. CDR3 length: 15 amino acids. The junction had 6 bases not matched to a gene; V was cut back by 5 bases and J by 5 bases. This CDR3 reads CASSRDRGENEKLFF. In DNA, the CDR3 is TGTGCCAGCAGCCGAGACAGGGGGGAAAATGAAAAACTGTTTTTT.